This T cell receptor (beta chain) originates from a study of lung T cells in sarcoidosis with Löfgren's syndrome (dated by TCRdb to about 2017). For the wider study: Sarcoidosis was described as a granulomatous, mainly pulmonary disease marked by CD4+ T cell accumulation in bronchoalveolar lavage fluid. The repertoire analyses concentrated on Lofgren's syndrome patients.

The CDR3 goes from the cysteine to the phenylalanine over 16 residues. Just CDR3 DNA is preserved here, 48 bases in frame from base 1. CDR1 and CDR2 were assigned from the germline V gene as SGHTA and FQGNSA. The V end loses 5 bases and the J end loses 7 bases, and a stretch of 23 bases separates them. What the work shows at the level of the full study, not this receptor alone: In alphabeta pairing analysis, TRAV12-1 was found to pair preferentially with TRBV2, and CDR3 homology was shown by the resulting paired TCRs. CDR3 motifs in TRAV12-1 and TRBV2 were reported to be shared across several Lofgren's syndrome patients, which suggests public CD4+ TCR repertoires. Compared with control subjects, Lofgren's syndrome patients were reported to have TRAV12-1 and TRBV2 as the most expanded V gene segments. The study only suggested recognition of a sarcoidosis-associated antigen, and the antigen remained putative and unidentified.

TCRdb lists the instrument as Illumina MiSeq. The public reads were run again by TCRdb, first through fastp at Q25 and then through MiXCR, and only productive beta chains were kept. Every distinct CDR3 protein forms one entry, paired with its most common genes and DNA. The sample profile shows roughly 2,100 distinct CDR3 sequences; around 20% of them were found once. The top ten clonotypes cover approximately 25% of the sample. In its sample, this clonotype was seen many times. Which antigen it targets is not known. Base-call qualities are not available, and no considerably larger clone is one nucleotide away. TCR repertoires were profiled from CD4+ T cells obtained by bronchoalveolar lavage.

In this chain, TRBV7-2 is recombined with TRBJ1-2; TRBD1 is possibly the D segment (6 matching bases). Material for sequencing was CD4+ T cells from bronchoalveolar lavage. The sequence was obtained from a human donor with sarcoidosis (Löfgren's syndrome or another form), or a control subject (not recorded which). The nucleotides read TGTGCCAGCAGCCTGAACGGGGGCCCCCAAAGGGGTGGCTACACCTTC. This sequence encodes CASSLNGGPQRGGYTF.